A single T cell receptor beta chain is shown here with its context. This clone was recorded only once. Qualities for individual bases were not recorded, and no much larger clone is one base off. PBMC were thawed, rested overnight, stained with GMM-loaded CD1B tetramer, a Live/Dead dye and anti-CD3, and then sorted on a FACS Aria II. The CD1B tetramers were loaded with C32 glucose monomycolate that had been purified from Rhodococcus equi. Before cryopreservation, the PBMC used for tetramer sorting had been depleted of CD14-expressing monocytes as part of a separate study. From each donor, 85,000 to 100,000 tetramer-negative cells were sorted and were analyzed alongside the tetramer-positive cells. Antigen-specific T cells were sorted from a few healthy South African adults using GMM-loaded CD1B tetramers. Because TCR-alpha and TCR-beta chains were sequenced unpaired, no information on chain pairing was available. TCR libraries were generated with the immunoSEQ multiplex PCR assay, using TCR-beta and/or TCR-alpha/delta assays for each sample. The amplified TCR libraries were sequenced using the Illumina high-throughput platform. As for the authors' bioinformatics: Clustering and dimensionality reduction relied on pairwise TCRdist distances among GMM-specific receptors from T cells that were either sorted ex vivo or expanded in vitro. Sequence motifs, defined by gene usage and CDR3 content, were tested for enrichment in tetramer-positive compared with tetramer-negative populations. TCRdb's version of the immuneACCESS table is confined to in-frame rearrangements and falls short of the full clone set. An unresolved V gene accounts for under half of the shortfall where checked; the remainder is of unknown origin. V, J and clone size are those of that table, while D and trimming were read from the DNA. The sample profile shows 80,000 to 100,000 clones; roughly 91% of them were found once. Less than 2.5% of the sample is held by the ten biggest clonotypes.

The data derive from a study of T cells in tuberculosis (dated by TCRdb to the late 2010s). Regarding the complete study: To characterize T cells specific for the mycobacterial lipid antigen glucose monomycolate (GMM), the study used CD1B tetramers together with high-throughput TCR immunosequencing.

Overall study results and their limits: T cells binding the CD1B-GMM tetramer with low affinity may have been missed by the stringent sort gate.

Sample: CD1b-GMM tetramer-negative cells sorted from PBMCs. Interpreted using the paper, the cell subset or site label stands for: T cells not binding CD1B-GMM tetramer, sorted from same donor. This sequence originates from an adult woman with latent tuberculosis.

The sequenced DNA: TGTGCCAGCAGCGTAAGGGGTGGCACTGAAGCTTTCTTT. Translated, this gives CASSVRGGTEAFF. This chain is built from TRBV9 and TRBJ1-1; D gene: possibly TRBD1, on 5 matching bases. Trimming removed 1 base from V and 4 bases from J, leaving 8 bases between the germline ends. The germline V gene sets CDR1 to SGDLS and CDR2 to YYNGEE. The CDR3 holds 13 amino acids from the cysteine to the phenylalanine. The CDR3 DNA has 39 bases and is translated from base 1.